The present T cell receptor (beta chain) was sequenced within a study of blood T cell repertoires in COVID-19. The overall study: There were acute and convalescent COVID-19 samples, and they came from the United States, Italy and Spain. PBMCs, B-cell-depleted T cells, or T cells provided the cDNA or gDNA that made up the material.

Trimming left V 6 bases short and J 1 base short, with 15 bases between. The CDR3 runs to 15 residues. Germline V gives CDR1 PRHDT, CDR2 FYEKMQ (reference sequence). Methods used by the authors: Reference gene primer amplification in the assay estimated nucleated cell counts. The method was immunoSEQ multiplex PCR; TCRdb's version includes in-frame clones alone and lacks a portion of them. Clone size and the V and J calls come from that table; the DNA yielded D and trimming. The sample carries 45,000 to 60,000 clones, 80% to 85% recorded once. The chain recombines TRBV13 with TRBJ1-1; D remains unclear. This receptor was taken from a human donor with acute or convalescent COVID-19. The donor label of this sample is uncertain. Sequenced input: peripheral blood. The CDR3 sequence is CASRQLTGGNTEAFF. The CDR3 DNA follows: TGTGCCAGCAGGCAGCTTACTGGAGGGAACACTGAAGCTTTCTTT.